Listed here are 25 T cell receptor beta chains from one sample, sequenced in a study of CD8 T cells in Susac syndrome. Random hexamers were used to reverse transcribe an amount of about 0.45 to 1 ug RNA. TCRdb re-called the immunoSEQ multiplex PCR reads with MiXCR, one entry per CDR3 protein. The sample has some 150,000 distinct CDR3 sequences, roughly 94% seen once; the top ten hold around 0.21%. The sample was CD8+ T cells from PBMCs. These receptors all come from a human donor with multiple sclerosis.

The chain links TRBV25-1 to TRBJ2-3, with a tentative D call TRBD2 (6 bases). V shed 1 base and J shed 0 bases, with 14 bases lying between them. Germline CDR1 and CDR2: MGHDK and SYGVNS. The CDR3 runs to 17 residues. The CDR3 DNA reads TGTGCCAGCAGTGAATTGAAGGGTCGGGGGAGCACAGATACGCAGTATTTT. This sequence encodes CASSELKGRGSTDTQYF.

The J gene is TRBJ1-2, the V gene TRBV9; 8 bases map to TRBD1. The V gene end was trimmed by 3 bases and the J gene end by 4 bases; junction bases not matched to a gene: 5. The CDR3 length is 14 residues. Per the germline V gene, CDR1 is SGDLS and CDR2 is YYNGEE. CDR3: CASSGRTGPYGYTF. CDR3 DNA sequence: TGTGCCAGCAGCGGCCGGACAGGGCCCTATGGCTACACCTTC. The complete variable domain, with remaining parts taken from reference TRBV9 and TRBJ1-2, reads DSGVTQTPKHLITATGQRVTLRCSPRSGDLSVYWYQQSLDQGLQFLIQYYNGEERAKGNILERFSAQQFPDLHSELNLSSLELGDSALYFCASSGRTGPYGYTFGSGTRLTVV.

This clonotype has only a few counts. This chain uses TRBV12-3 or TRBV12-4 with TRBJ2-1; D unclear. The CDR3 totals 13 residues. V dropped 1 base and J dropped 8 bases, with 9 bases sitting between them. This CDR3 reads CASSLGRVDEQFF. CDR3 nucleotides: TGTGCCAGCAGTTTAGGTAGGGTAGATGAGCAGTTCTTC.

The genes are TRBV20-1 and TRBJ1-1; 7 bases align to TRBD1. The CDR3 is 15 residues long. V was clipped by 0 bases and J by 4 bases; unmatched bases: 8. CDR1 is DFQATT, CDR2 SNEGSKA, per germline (reference sequence). The CDR3 DNA sequence: TGCAGTGCTAGAGAGAGGGGTAAGGGGGCCACTGAAGCTTTCTTT. This translates into CSARERGKGATEAFF.

The chain joins TRBV12-3 or TRBV12-4 to TRBJ1-1, with D possibly matching TRBD1 (6 bases). The CDR3 spans 15 residues. V lost 1 base and J 5 bases, leaving 14 bases between the germline ends. The CDR3 reads CASSLGTEGRTEAFF. CDR3 coding DNA: TGTGCCAGCAGTTTAGGGACAGAGGGTAGGACTGAAGCTTTCTTT.

The V gene is TRBV15, the J gene TRBJ2-5; the D gene is possibly TRBD1 (8 bases). The V gene's germline CDR1 is LNHNV and CDR2 YYDKDF (reference sequence). Trimming stripped 0 bases from V and 0 bases from J, with 11 bases between. This CDR3 comprises 16 residues. CDR3 protein: CATSREQGGNQETQYF. The DNA for the CDR3 is TGTGCCACCAGCAGAGAACAGGGGGGGAACCAAGAGACCCAGTACTTC.

This chain connects TRBV6-5 to TRBJ2-1; possible D gene TRBD1, 5 bases. Per the germline V gene, CDR1 is MNHEY and CDR2 is SVGAGI. The CDR3 is 11 amino acids. V lost 8 bases to trimming and J lost 15 bases, with 17 bases between them. Here the CDR3 DNA reads TGTGCCAGCGGCATTGGGGCTTTAATGTTCTTC. Translation gives CASGIGALMFF.

The chain joins TRBV12-3 or TRBV12-4 to TRBJ2-1, with 9 bases fitting TRBD2. This CDR3 is built from 15 residues. V was pared by 2 bases and J by 5 bases, with 4 bases of the junction left unmatched. CDR3 amino acids: CASSLRTSVNNEQFF. The CDR3, as DNA: TGTGCCAGCAGTTTAAGGACTAGCGTTAACAATGAGCAGTTCTTC.

The V and J genes are TRBV7-8 and TRBJ2-5; a weak D match, TRBD1 (6 bases). Trimming took 3 bases from V and 2 from J, leaving 16 bases between them. The CDR3 has 16 residues. In germline, CDR1 is SGHVS, CDR2 FQNEAQ. CDR3 DNA sequence: TGTGCCAGCAGCTTCCCCTCTGGACAGCCACAAGAGACCCAGTACTTC. Its translation is CASSFPSGQPQETQYF.

This chain uses TRBV19 with TRBJ1-5, with 8 bases matching TRBD1. The CDR3 totals 14 residues. Germline V gene data show CDR1 as LNHDA and CDR2 as SQIVND (reference sequence). Trimming cost V 7 bases and J 3 bases; bases outside gene matches: 5. CDR3 DNA sequence: TGTGCCAGTATGGACAGGGTTAACAATCAGCCCCAGCATTTT. Its protein is CASMDRVNNQPQHF. Together with reference TRBV19 and TRBJ1-5, the CDR3 gives the full variable domain: DGGITQSPKYLFRKEGQNVTLSCEQNLNHDAMYWYRQDPGQGLRLIYYSQIVNDFQKGDIAEGYSVSREKKESFPLTVTSAQKNPTAFYLCASMDRVNNQPQHFGDGTRLSIL.

Here the CDR3 reads CASRTGGLQETQYF. CDR3 DNA sequence: TGTGCCAGCAGGACAGGGGGCTTGCAAGAGACCCAGTACTTC. The chain recombines TRBV27 with TRBJ2-5; 10 bases match TRBD1. The CDR3 loop spans 14 amino acids. V lost 6 bases to trimming and J lost 2 bases; unmatched junction nucleotides: 3. CDR1 MNHEY and CDR2 SMNVEV come from the germline V gene (reference sequence).

This chain connects TRBV5-1 to TRBJ1-2, with D possibly being TRBD1 (5 bases). This CDR3 is built from 14 residues. V lost 0 bases and J 4 bases, leaving 10 bases between the germline ends. Per the germline V gene, CDR1 is SGHRS and CDR2 is YFSETQ. CDR3 residues: CASSLDGAGYGYTF. Written as DNA, the CDR3 is TGCGCCAGCAGCTTGGATGGGGCAGGCTATGGCTACACCTTC.

A few counts support this clonotype. The chain has TRBV3-1 and TRBJ2-5, with D possibly matching TRBD1 (5 bases). Trimming removed 4 bases from V and 3 bases from J, with 27 bases in between. The CDR3 consists of 19 residues. Germline assignment: CDR1 LGHDT and CDR2 YNNKEL (reference sequence). The CDR3 region has the DNA TGTGCCAGCAGCCCCGGCCCAGGGCGAGCAGACCTTAATAAAGAGACCCAGTACTTC. Translating gives CASSPGPGRADLNKETQYF.

This rearrangement joins TRBV12-3 or TRBV12-4 to TRBJ2-1; 7 bases fit TRBD2. V lost 6 bases to trimming and J lost 4 bases; unmatched junction nucleotides: 9. This CDR3 contains 15 residues. The CDR3 here is CASSSRGGAYNEQFF. The CDR3 region has the DNA TGTGCCAGCAGCTCCCGCGGGGGAGCTTACAATGAGCAGTTCTTC.

The V call is TRBV9, the J call TRBJ1-1; D unresolved. Germline V gene lookup returns CDR1 SGDLS and CDR2 YYNGEE. The CDR3 loop spans 13 amino acids. Trimming shortened V by 0 bases and J by 7 bases, and 10 bases separated the two germline ends. The CDR3 loop reads CASSVGTASEAFF. In DNA form, the CDR3 reads TGTGCCAGCAGCGTAGGTACAGCGAGTGAAGCTTTCTTT.

The chain recombines TRBV9 with TRBJ2-5; a weak D match, TRBD2 (5 bases). Germline V gene data show CDR1 as SGDLS and CDR2 as YYNGEE. The CDR3 is made up of 12 amino acids. Trimming pared 7 bases from V and 2 bases from J, leaving 9 bases between. CDR3 sequence reads: CASAGRQETQYF. For the CDR3, the DNA is TGTGCCAGCGCGGGCAGACAAGAGACCCAGTACTTC.

The J gene is TRBJ1-5, the V gene TRBV20-1, with unresolved D. V shed 0 bases and J shed 6 bases, with 12 bases lying between them. CDR1 and CDR2 (germline): DFQATT, SNEGSKA (reference sequence). The CDR3 loop spans 14 amino acids. This CDR3 is CSARDYKGSQPQHF. The CDR3 bases are TGCAGTGCTAGAGACTACAAGGGAAGTCAGCCCCAGCATTTT.

The rearrangement links TRBV6-2 or TRBV6-3 to TRBJ2-1; 10 bases map to TRBD2. Germline CDR1 is MNHEY and CDR2 is SVGEGT. The CDR3 covers 14 residues. J lost 6 bases, V lost 7 bases, and 6 bases had no gene match. CDR3 region: CASNLRTSGNEQFF. The CDR3 DNA sequence: TGTGCCAGCAACCTCAGGACTAGCGGCAATGAGCAGTTCTTC.

This chain links TRBV20-1 with TRBJ2-2; possibly TRBD1 for D (5 bases). In germline, CDR1 is DFQATT, CDR2 SNEGSKA (reference sequence). The CDR3 has 14 amino acids. V gave up 0 bases and J gave up 4 bases, with 9 bases separating them. The CDR3 loop is CSARDFQGTGELFF. The CDR3 region has the DNA TGCAGTGCTAGAGATTTTCAGGGCACCGGGGAGCTGTTTTTT.

The genes are TRBV27 and TRBJ1-6; possible D gene TRBD1, 6 bases. The CDR3 totals 16 residues. The germline CDR1 and CDR2 sequences are MNHEY and SMNVEV (reference sequence). V dropped 4 bases and J dropped 0 bases, with 10 bases sitting between them. The CDR3 reads CASSSGGASYNSPLHF. CDR3 in DNA: TGTGCCAGCAGTTCGGGGGGCGCCTCCTATAATTCACCCCTCCACTTT.

This clonotype was seen once. This sequence joins TRBV6-2 or TRBV6-3 and TRBJ2-7, with 8 bases that match TRBD1. The germline gives CDR1 MNHEY, CDR2 SVGEGT. The V and J ends lost 5 bases and 6 bases, in that order; junction bases with no gene match: 12. The CDR3 length is 15 residues. The CDR3, as DNA: TGTGCCAGCAGTCCCCTCGGACAGGGAATTGGCGAGCAGTACTTC. It translates to CASSPLGQGIGEQYF.

The chain uses TRBV20-1 and TRBJ2-5; D call uncertain. This CDR3 is 11 amino acids long. Germline assignment: CDR1 DFQATT and CDR2 SNEGSKA (reference sequence). V was pared by 5 bases and J by 5 bases, with 9 bases between. CDR3 loop: CSAHSPETQYF. CDR3 nucleotide sequence: TGCAGTGCTCACTCTCCGGAGACCCAGTACTTC.

CDR3 in amino acids: CASSSDVAKNIQYF. The CDR3 bases are TGTGCCAGCAGCTCCGATGTAGCCAAAAACATTCAGTACTTC. The V and J genes are TRBV7-8 and TRBJ2-4; D unresolved. Germline V gene sequence: CDR1 SGHVS, CDR2 FQNEAQ. This CDR3 spans 14 amino acids. Trimming took 4 bases from V and 0 from J, leaving 7 bases between them.

V is TRBV12-3 or TRBV12-4 and J is TRBJ2-3; 8 nucleotides align to TRBD2. CDR3 length: 17 residues. J gave up 6 bases and V 10 bases, and 21 bases lay outside the gene matches. The CDR3 sequence is CATKKPHRGGGTDTQYF. The CDR3 DNA is TGTGCCACCAAGAAGCCTCACCGGGGGGGCGGGACGGATACGCAGTATTTT.

This chain joins TRBV7-2 and TRBJ2-1, with a weak D call TRBD1 (6 bases). CDR1 is SGHTA, CDR2 FQGNSA, per germline. CDR3 length equals 19 residues. V was cut by 3 bases and J by 0 bases, with 21 bases left in between. CDR3 DNA: TGTGCCAGCAGCTTGAATTGGCAGGGGACCACAAACTCCTACAATGAGCAGTTCTTC. Translated, it gives CASSLNWQGTTNSYNEQFF.